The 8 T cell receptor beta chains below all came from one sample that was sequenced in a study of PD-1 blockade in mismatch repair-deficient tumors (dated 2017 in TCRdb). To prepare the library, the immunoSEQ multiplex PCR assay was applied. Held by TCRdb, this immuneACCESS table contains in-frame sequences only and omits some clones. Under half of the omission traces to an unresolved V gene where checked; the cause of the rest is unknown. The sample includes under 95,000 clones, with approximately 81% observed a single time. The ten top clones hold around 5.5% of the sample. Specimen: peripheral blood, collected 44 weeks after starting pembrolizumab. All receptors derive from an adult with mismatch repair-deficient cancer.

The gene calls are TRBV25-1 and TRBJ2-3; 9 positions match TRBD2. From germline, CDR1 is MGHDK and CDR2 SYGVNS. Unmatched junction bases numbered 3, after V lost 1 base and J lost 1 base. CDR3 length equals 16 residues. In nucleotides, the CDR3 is TGTGCCAGCAGTGAATGGGGCGGGAGGGGCACAGATACGCAGTATTTT. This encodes CASSEWGGRGTDTQYF.

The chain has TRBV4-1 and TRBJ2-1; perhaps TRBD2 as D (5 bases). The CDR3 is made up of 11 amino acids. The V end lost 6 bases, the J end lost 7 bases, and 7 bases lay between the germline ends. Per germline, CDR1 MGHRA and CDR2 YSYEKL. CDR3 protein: CASRGRNEQFF. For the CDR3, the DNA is TGCGCCAGCAGAGGGAGAAATGAGCAGTTCTTC.

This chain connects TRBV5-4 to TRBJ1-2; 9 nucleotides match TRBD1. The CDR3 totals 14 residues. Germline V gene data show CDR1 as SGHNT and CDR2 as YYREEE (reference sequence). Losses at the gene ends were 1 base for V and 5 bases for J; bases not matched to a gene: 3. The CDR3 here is CASSLTQGAYGYTF. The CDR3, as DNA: TGTGCCAGCAGCTTGACACAGGGGGCTTATGGCTACACCTTC.

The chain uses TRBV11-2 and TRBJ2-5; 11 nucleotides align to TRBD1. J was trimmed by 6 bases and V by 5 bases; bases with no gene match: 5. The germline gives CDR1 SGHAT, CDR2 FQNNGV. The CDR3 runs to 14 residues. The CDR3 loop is CASSRTGGPKTQYF. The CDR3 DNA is TGTGCCAGCAGCCGGACAGGGGGCCCTAAGACCCAGTACTTC.

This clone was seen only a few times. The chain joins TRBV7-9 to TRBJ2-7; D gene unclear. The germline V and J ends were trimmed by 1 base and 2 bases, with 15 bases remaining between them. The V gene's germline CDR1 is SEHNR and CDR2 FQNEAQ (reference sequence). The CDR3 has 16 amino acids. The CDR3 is CASSLEYGYEAYEQYF. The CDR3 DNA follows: TGTGCCAGCAGCTTAGAATACGGTTACGAAGCCTACGAGCAGTACTTC.

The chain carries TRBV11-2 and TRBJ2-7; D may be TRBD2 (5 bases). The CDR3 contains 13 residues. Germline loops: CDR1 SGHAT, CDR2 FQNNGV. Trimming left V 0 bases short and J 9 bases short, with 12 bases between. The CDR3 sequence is CASSLEGARGQYF. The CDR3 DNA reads TGTGCCAGCAGCTTAGAGGGAGCACGGGGGCAGTACTTC.

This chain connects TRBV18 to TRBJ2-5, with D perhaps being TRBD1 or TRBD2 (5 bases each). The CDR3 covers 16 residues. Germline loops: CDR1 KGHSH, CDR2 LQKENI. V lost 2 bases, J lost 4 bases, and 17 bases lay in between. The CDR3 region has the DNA TGTGCCAGCTCACCAAGTCTAGCCACTAGGGGAGAGACCCAGTACTTC. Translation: CASSPSLATRGETQYF.

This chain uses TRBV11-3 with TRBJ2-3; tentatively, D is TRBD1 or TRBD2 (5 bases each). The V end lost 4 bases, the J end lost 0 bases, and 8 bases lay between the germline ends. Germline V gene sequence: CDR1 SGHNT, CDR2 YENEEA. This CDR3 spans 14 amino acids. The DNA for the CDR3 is TGTGCCAGCAGCTCGAGGGGCAGCACAGATACGCAGTATTTT. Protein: CASSSRGSTDTQYF.